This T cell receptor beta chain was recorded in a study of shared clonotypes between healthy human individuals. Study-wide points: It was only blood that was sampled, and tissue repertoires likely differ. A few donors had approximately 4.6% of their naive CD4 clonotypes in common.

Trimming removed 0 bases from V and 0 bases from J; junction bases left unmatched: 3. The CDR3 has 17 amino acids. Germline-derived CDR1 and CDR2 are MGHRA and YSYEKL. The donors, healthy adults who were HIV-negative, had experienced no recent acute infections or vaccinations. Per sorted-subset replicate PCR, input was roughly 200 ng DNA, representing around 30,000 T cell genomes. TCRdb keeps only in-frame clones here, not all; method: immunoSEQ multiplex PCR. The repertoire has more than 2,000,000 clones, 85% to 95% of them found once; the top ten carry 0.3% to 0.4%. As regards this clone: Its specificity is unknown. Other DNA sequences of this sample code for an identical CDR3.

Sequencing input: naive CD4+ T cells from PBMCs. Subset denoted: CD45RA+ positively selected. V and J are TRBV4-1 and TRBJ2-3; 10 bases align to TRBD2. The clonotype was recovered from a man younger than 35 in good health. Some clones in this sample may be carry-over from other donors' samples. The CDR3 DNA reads TGCGCCAGCAGCCAAGATCGGACTAGCGGAAGCACAGATACGCAGTATTTT. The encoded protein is CASSQDRTSGSTDTQYF.